This T cell receptor beta chain was sequenced for a study of blood T cell repertoires in COVID-19. Study-level information: In each case, the material was cDNA or gDNA derived from T cells, B-cell-depleted T cells, or PBMCs.

Trimming removed 7 bases from V and 0 bases from J, with 12 bases in between. CDR3 size: 14 residues. The germline CDR1 and CDR2 sequences are LNHDA and SQIVND (reference sequence). As handled by the study authors: How many nucleated cells were present was estimated from reference gene primer amplification. Libraries were prepared by immunoSEQ multiplex PCR; TCRdb keeps only in-frame clonotypes and omits some of them. That table gives V, J and clone size, and the DNA gave D and trimming. The sample lists over 250,000 clones; under 90% were seen once. The specimen sequenced was peripheral blood. The receptor was isolated from a man aged 45-65 years with acute or convalescent COVID-19. The gene calls are TRBV19 and TRBJ1-2; no clear D gene. CDR3 bases: TGTGCCAGTATGGCGACTGGAGCTAACTATGGCTACACCTTC. Protein sequence: CASMATGANYGYTF.